The 6 T cell receptor beta chains below come from one sample, sequenced in a study of blood T cell repertoires in COVID-19. Profiling relied on immunoSEQ multiplex PCR, and the TCRdb table lists in-frame clones only, not all of them. Among about 170,000 clones, approximately 82% were seen once, and the ten largest hold 7%. Sequencing was done on a sample of peripheral blood. These receptors were taken from a middle-aged woman with COVID-19, enrolled during active disease.

The chain combines TRBV28 with TRBJ2-7; tentative D call: TRBD1 (5 bases). V lost 7 bases and J lost 2, with 15 bases in between. Per the germline V gene, CDR1 is MDHEN and CDR2 is SYDVKM. CDR3 length equals 14 residues. The CDR3 sequence is CASNPIRGAYEQYF. CDR3 bases: TGTGCCAGCAATCCAATAAGGGGCGCCTACGAGCAGTACTTC.

As for this clone: One junction end disagrees with the germline gene, perhaps due to a read error. The CDR3 is CASTTGHIYGYTF. The CDR3 nucleotides read TGCGCCAGCACGACGGGACACATCTATGGTTACACCTTC. The V call is TRBV23-1, the J call TRBJ1-2; maybe TRBD1 (6 bases). Being an ORF, TRBV23-1 has a function that is uncertain. The CDR3 spans 13 residues.

The chain recombines TRBV15 with TRBJ1-2, with TRBD1 identical over 8 bases. Per the germline V gene, CDR1 is LNHNV and CDR2 is YYDKDF (reference sequence). V lost 4 bases, J lost 5 bases, and 6 bases stayed unmatched. The CDR3 is 14 amino acids. The DNA for the CDR3 is TGTGCCACCAGCACCGACAGGGGTGGTTATGGCTACACCTTC. Translation gives CATSTDRGGYGYTF.

V and J are TRBV27 and TRBJ2-1, with 12 positions matching TRBD2. Germline V gives CDR1 MNHEY, CDR2 SMNVEV (reference sequence). Trimming cost V 3 bases and J 8 bases; bases outside gene matches: 8. The CDR3 is 16 amino acids. CDR3 sequence: CASSFILAGGPYEQFF. In DNA, the CDR3 is TGTGCCAGCAGTTTTATTCTAGCGGGAGGGCCCTATGAGCAGTTCTTC.

This clone was found a few times. This chain links TRBV2 with TRBJ2-5, with 8 bases matching TRBD2. The CDR3 sequence is 13 residues long. Trimming cost V 8 bases and J 4 bases; bases outside gene matches: 6. Per germline, CDR1 SNHLY and CDR2 FYNNEI. The CDR3 sequence is CASEGSGTETQYF. Here the CDR3 DNA reads TGTGCCAGCGAGGGTAGCGGGACAGAGACCCAGTACTTC.

This clone came up once. The rearrangement uses TRBV6-5 and TRBJ1-5; D possibly corresponds to TRBD1 (5 bases). The V gene lost 2 bases and the J gene lost 4 bases, with 9 bases spanning the gap. From germline, CDR1 is MNHEY and CDR2 SVGAGI. The CDR3 loop spans 14 amino acids. The CDR3 loop is CASSYGEGNQPQHF. CDR3 sequence (DNA): TGTGCCAGCAGTTACGGGGAGGGGAATCAGCCCCAGCATTTT.